This T cell receptor (beta chain) derives from a study of control samples from healthy donors and cancer patients. The CDR3 runs 15 residues. Trimming shortened V by 3 bases and J by 3 bases, and 14 bases separated the two germline ends. Germline V lookup: CDR1 KGHSH, CDR2 LQKENI. Clones were sequenced by immunoSEQ multiplex PCR, and TCRdb holds only the in-frame ones, with some missing. The repertoire holds 150,000 to 200,000 clones, approximately 91% seen once, with 2% in the top ten. V usage is TRBV18 and J usage is TRBJ1-1; D call uncertain. Sequences were obtained from blood. The source of this sequence is a woman aged 40 to 50 in good health. CDR3 bases: TGTGCCAGCTCACCCACAGAGACGGCCCACACTGAAGCTTTCTTT. Its translation: CASSPTETAHTEAFF.